Listed below are T cell receptor beta chains from one sample, sequenced in a study of cytomegalovirus exposure and HLA in healthy donors. The table came from immunoSEQ multiplex PCR; TCRdb's copy has only in-frame clones and leaves some out. The sample records about 130,000 clones, under 85% being singletons. Sequenced sample: PBMCs. These receptors were obtained from a boy aged 5-17 years in good health and CMV-seronegative. Each CDR3 is given with its conserved first and last residue. Fields, in order: D gene, CDR3 length, V gene, clone size, J gene, CDR3 DNA, CDR3 protein. A D gene is named only where the DNA matches it firmly. Size tells how often a clone was seen (once, few, many) or the class of an expanded clone, and some rows leave it out.

>TRBD2|16|TRBV7-2|NA|TRBJ2-3
TGTGCCAGCAGCTTCGGACTAGCGGGAGCCTCAGATACGCAGTATTTT
CASSFGLAGASDTQYF
>TRBD1|14|TRBV6-6|NA|TRBJ1-2
TGTGCCAGCAGTCAGGCATCAGGGGGCGGTGGCTACACCTTC
CASSQASGGGGYTF
>NA|15|TRBV4-3|NA|TRBJ2-1
TGCGCCAGCAGCCAAGAACCGGGACTCGACAATGAGCAGTTCTTC
CASSQEPGLDNEQFF
>TRBD2|15|TRBV13|NA|TRBJ2-7
TGTGCCAGCAGCTTAGCTAGCGGGAGAACCTACGAGCAGTACTTC
CASSLASGRTYEQYF
>NA|15|TRBV6-6|NA|TRBJ2-7
TGTGCCAGCAGTCCCACGACGGGGAGATACTACGAGCAGTACTTC
CASSPTTGRYYEQYF
>NA|14|TRBV4-1|NA|TRBJ1-3
TGCGCCAGCAGTGCGGGCAGCTCTGGAAACACCATATATTTT
CASSAGSSGNTIYF
>TRBD1|15|TRBV18|NA|TRBJ2-1
TGTGCCAGCTCAACCGGGACAGGGGCCTACAATGAGCAGTTCTTC
CASSTGTGAYNEQFF
>TRBD1|14|TRBV27|NA|TRBJ1-2
TGTGCCAGCAGTTTCGACAGGGGGAACTATGGCTACACCTTC
CASSFDRGNYGYTF
>NA|15|TRBV5-8|NA|TRBJ1-5
TGTGCCAGCAGTCAGGGACTGAGAAGCAATCAGCCCCAGCATTTT
CASSQGLRSNQPQHF
>NA|15|TRBV9|NA|TRBJ2-7
TGTGCCAGCAGCGTCGACGGGACAAGGAGTTACGAGCAGTACTTC
CASSVDGTRSYEQYF
>NA|16|TRBV15|NA|TRBJ1-5
TGTGCCACCAGCAGAGGGTACCAGGGGCCTCATCAGCCCCAGCATTTT
CATSRGYQGPHQPQHF
>TRBD1|17|TRBV27|NA|TRBJ1-5
TGTGCCAGCAGTTTCTCGGTCAGGGACAGGGCCAATCAGCCCCAGCATTTT
CASSFSVRDRANQPQHF
>TRBD2|15|TRBV5-6|once|TRBJ2-7
TGTGCCAGCAGCCCAGTCCCGGGACTAGATATCGAGCAGTACTTC
CASSPVPGLDIEQYF
>TRBD1|16|TRBV5-4|NA|TRBJ2-2
TGTGCCAGCAGCTTGGGGACAGGAGCAAACACCGGGGAGCTGTTTTTT
CASSLGTGANTGELFF
>NA|16|TRBV5-6|NA|TRBJ2-7
TGTGCCAGCAGCTCTCAACGTAGTGAGATAGTTCGAGAGCAGTACTTC
CASSSQRSEIVREQYF
>TRBD2|15|TRBV7-2|NA|TRBJ2-1
TGTGCCAGCAGCCTTCTAGCGGGAGGGTCTAATGAGCAGTTCTTC
CASSLLAGGSNEQFF
>TRBD1|13|TRBV18|NA|TRBJ2-1
TGTGCCAGCTCACCGGGACAGGGCAATGAGCAGTTCTTC
CASSPGQGNEQFF